Described below is a single T cell receptor beta chain sequence and its context. The antigen is not known. The sample is drawn from a study of cytomegalovirus exposure and HLA in healthy donors. Whole-study results and caveats: The listing of 150 or so TCR beta chains classed them as cytomegalovirus-associated.

Method: immunoSEQ multiplex PCR; TCRdb's copy keeps in-frame clones and lacks some. Seen here are 70,000 to 80,000 clones, around 94% observed once, and the top ten hold roughly 3.3%. V lost 10 bases to trimming and J lost 9 bases; unmatched junction nucleotides: 10. The length of the CDR3 is 12 residues. The germline CDR1 and CDR2 sequences are MNHEY and SMNVEV (reference sequence). This sequence was found in a woman aged 18-29 years in good health and CMV-seropositive. The gene calls are TRBV27 and TRBJ2-5; 8 positions agree with TRBD1. Material for sequencing was PBMCs. As DNA, the CDR3 is TGTGCCACTCGGACAGGGTCCCAGGCCCAGTACTTC. Translated, it gives CATRTGSQAQYF.